This TCR beta chain was found in a study of T-cell reconstitution after alpha-beta-depleted transplantation in children (dated by TCRdb to the mid-2010s). Study-wide context: Using TCR repertoire profiling, the study quantitatively followed how T-cell immune reconstitution unfolded in children after TCRalphabeta/CD19-depleted allogeneic hematopoietic cell transplantation. Results and caveats for the whole study, not just this receptor: In some patients, high TCRbeta diversity at day 60 was attributed to recipient T cells and intrathymic progenitors that had survived conditioning. Over the following months the frequencies of hyperexpanded clones went down, and after one year T-cell counts and TCRbeta diversity were mostly credited to newly produced T cells. The apparently early alphabetaT-cell count recovery about two months after transplant was reportedly dependent on only several hundred rapidly expanded clones derived from non-depleted graft cells.

The method was PCR. Data came from an Illumina HiSeq 2500. Molecular barcoding was employed in the preparation of TCR libraries, with unique molecular identifiers being used to normalize TCRbeta repertoire quantification. In TCRdb, the public reads were trimmed at Q25 with fastp and aligned with MiXCR, with productive beta chains retained. Rows with a matching CDR3 protein are joined into one entry that keeps the most common DNA and genes. The sample table shows about a million distinct CDR3 sequences, and 25% to 35% are seen once. The top ten clonotypes cover approximately 30% of the sample. Comment on this clonotype: Which antigen it targets is not known. Base-call qualities are not available, and no considerably larger clone is one nucleotide away.

The treatment or condition label here, explained by the study, means: allogeneic hematopoietic cell transplantation with graft depleted of TCRalphabeta T cells and CD19 B cells. TCRalphabeta/CD19-depleted allogeneic hematopoietic cell grafts were given to the transplant recipients, all of whom were children. Sequenced material: PBMCs, mostly from graft donor cells, taken 360 days after TCRalphabeta/CD19-depleted stem cell transplant. The TCR originated in a boy in the first two years of life who had a stem cell transplant for SCID, so the T cells may come from the graft donor.

The DNA reads TGTGCCAGCAGCCCCCTAACTAGCGTGGGCTACGAGCAGTACTTC. The translation is CASSPLTSVGYEQYF. This chain joins TRBV3-1 to TRBJ2-7; TRBD2 agrees with 7 junctional bases. Trimming leaves V shorter by 4 bases and J shorter by 3 bases, with the junction holding 9 bases beyond the gene matches. The cysteine opens and the phenylalanine closes a CDR3 of 15 amino acids. Of the read, only the CDR3 DNA is kept; its 45 bases are in frame from base 1. CDR1 and CDR2 (LGHDT, YNNKEL) derive from the germline V gene (reference sequence).